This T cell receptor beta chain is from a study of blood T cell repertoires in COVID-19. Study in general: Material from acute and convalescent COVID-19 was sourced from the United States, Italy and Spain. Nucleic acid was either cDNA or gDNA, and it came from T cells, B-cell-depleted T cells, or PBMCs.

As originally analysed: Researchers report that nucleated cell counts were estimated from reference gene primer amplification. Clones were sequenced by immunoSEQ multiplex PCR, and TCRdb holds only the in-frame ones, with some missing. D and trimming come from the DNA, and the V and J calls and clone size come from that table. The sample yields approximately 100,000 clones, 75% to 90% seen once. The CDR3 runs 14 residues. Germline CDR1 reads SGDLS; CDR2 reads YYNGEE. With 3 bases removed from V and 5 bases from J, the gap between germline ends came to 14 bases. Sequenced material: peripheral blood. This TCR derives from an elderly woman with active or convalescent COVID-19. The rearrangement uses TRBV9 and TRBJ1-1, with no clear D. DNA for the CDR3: TGTGCCAGCAGCGCCGGTGAGGGCGGAACTGAAGCTTTCTTT. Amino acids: CASSAGEGGTEAFF.